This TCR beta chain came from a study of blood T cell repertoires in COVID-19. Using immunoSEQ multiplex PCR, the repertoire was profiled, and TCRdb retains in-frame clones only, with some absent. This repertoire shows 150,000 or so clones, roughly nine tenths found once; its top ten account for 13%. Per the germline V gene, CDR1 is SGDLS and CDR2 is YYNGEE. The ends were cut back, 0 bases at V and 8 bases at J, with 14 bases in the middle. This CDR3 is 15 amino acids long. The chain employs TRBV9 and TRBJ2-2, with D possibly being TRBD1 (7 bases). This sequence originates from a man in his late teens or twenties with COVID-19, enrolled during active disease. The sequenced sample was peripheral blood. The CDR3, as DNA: TGTGCCAGCAGCGTAGAGGGGGCAGGGACTGGGGAGCTGTTTTTT. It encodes CASSVEGAGTGELFF.